This T cell receptor (beta chain) emerged from a study of CD8 T cells in ankylosing spondylitis. Study results and limitations: Seemingly distinctive of ankylosing spondylitis blood was a TCR beta motif formed by eight highly homologous variants.

This clonotype was counted only a few times. What it binds is not known. The CDR3 sequence is 14 residues long. Germline CDR1 is MNHNS and CDR2 is SASEGT. V was clipped by 5 bases and J by 0 bases, with 8 bases between them. TCRdb analysed the 5' RACE reads with MiXCR anew, one entry per CDR3 protein. The sample contains some 840,000 distinct CDR3 sequences, 10% to 15% of which appear only once. Sample: blood, either unsorted or a sorted T cell fraction (not recorded which). The source is a male donor with ankylosing spondylitis. V usage is TRBV6-1 and J usage is TRBJ1-5; D gene ambiguous. Here the CDR3 reads CASSMEGSNQPQHF. In DNA, the CDR3 is TGTGCCAGCAGTATGGAGGGTAGCAATCAGCCCCAGCATTTT.